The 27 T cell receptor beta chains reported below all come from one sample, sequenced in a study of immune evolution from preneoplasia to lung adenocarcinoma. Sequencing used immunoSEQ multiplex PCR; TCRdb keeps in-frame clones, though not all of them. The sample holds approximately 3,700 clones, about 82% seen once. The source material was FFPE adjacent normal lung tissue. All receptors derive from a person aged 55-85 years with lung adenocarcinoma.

The CDR3: CASSPRGSGNEQFF. CDR3 nucleotides: TGTGCCAGCAGCCCTCGCGGGTCGGGGAATGAGCAGTTCTTC. The V gene is TRBV7-3, the J gene TRBJ2-1; TRBD2 is a possible D gene (5 bases). The CDR3 contains 14 residues. Germline-derived CDR1 and CDR2 are SGHTA and FQGTGA. Trimming removed 5 bases from V and 7 bases from J, with 15 bases in between. The full variable domain, its missing parts supplied by reference TRBV7-3 and TRBJ2-1, is GAGVSQTPSNKVTEKGKYVELRCDPISGHTALYWYRQSLGQGPEFLIYFQGTGAADDSGLPNDRFFAVRPEGSVSTLKIQRTERGDSAVYLCASSPRGSGNEQFFGPGTRLTVL.

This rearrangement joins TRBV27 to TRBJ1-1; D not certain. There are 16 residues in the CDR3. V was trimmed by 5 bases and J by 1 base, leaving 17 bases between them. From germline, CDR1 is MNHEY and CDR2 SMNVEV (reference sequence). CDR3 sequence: CASSPGKGGPNTEAFF. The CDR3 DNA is TGTGCCAGCAGTCCAGGCAAGGGAGGGCCGAACACTGAAGCTTTCTTT.

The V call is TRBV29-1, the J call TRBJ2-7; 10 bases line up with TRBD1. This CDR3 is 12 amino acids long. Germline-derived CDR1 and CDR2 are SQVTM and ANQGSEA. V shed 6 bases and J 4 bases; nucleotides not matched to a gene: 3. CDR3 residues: CSVRQGAYEQYF. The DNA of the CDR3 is TGCAGCGTGAGACAGGGGGCTTACGAGCAGTACTTC.

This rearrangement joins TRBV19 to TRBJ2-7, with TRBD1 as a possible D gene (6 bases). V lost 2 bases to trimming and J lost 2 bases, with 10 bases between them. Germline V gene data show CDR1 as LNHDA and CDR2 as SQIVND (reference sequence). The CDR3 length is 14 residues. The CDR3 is CASSISQGPYEQYF. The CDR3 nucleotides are TGTGCCAGTAGTATATCCCAGGGGCCCTACGAGCAGTACTTC. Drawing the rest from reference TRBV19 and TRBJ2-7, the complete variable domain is DGGITQSPKYLFRKEGQNVTLSCEQNLNHDAMYWYRQDPGQGLRLIYYSQIVNDFQKGDIAEGYSVSREKKESFPLTVTSAQKNPTAFYLCASSISQGPYEQYFGPGTRLTVT.

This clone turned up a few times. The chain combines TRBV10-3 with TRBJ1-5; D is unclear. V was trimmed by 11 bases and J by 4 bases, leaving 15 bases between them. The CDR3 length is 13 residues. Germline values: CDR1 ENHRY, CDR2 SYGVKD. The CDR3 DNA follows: TGTGCCTCCCATATGCAGGAAAATCAGCCCCAGCATTTT. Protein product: CASHMQENQPQHF.

The CDR3 spells CASSLTTGSPYEQYF. The CDR3 nucleotides read TGCGCCAGCAGCTTGACGACAGGGTCCCCCTACGAGCAGTACTTC. The chain couples TRBV5-1 to TRBJ2-7; the match to TRBD1 covers 7 bases. The CDR3 is made up of 15 amino acids. J was trimmed by 2 bases and V by 1 base; bases with no gene match: 6. Looked up from germline, CDR1 is SGHRS and CDR2 is YFSETQ.

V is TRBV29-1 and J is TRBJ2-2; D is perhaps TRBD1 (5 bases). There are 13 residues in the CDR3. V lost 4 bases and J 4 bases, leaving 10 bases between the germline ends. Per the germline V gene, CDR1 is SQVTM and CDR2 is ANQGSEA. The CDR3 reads CSVGQIATGELFF. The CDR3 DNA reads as TGCAGCGTTGGACAGATCGCCACCGGGGAGCTGTTTTTT.

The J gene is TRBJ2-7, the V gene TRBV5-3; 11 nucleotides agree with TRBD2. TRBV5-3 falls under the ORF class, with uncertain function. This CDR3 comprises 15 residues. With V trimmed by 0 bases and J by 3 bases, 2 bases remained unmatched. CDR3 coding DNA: TGTGCCAGAAGCTTGGGACTAGCGGGGAACTACGAGCAGTACTTC. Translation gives CARSLGLAGNYEQYF.

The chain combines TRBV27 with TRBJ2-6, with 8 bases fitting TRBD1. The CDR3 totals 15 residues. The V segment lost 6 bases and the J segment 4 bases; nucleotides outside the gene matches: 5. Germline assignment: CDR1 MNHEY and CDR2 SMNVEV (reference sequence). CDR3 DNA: TGTGCCAGCAGGACGCAGGGGGCCGGGGCCAACGTCCTGACTTTC. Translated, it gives CASRTQGAGANVLTF.

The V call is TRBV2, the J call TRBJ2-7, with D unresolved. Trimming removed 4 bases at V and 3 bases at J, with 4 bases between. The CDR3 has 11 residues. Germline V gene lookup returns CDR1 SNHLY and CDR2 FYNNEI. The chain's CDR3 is CASSAVYEQYF. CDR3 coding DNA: TGTGCCAGCAGTGCGGTCTACGAGCAGTACTTC.

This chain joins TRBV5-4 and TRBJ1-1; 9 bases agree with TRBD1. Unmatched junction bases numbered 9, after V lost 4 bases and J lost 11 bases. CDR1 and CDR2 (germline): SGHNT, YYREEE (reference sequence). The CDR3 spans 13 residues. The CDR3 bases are TGTGCCAGCAGCCTAACCGGGACAGGGTACGCTTTCTTT. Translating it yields CASSLTGTGYAFF.

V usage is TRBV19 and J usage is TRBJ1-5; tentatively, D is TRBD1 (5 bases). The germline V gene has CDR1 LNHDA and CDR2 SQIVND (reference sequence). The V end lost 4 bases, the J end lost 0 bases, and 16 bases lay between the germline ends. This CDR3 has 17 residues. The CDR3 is CASSTTGGAYSNQPQHF. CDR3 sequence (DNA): TGTGCCAGTAGTACCACGGGCGGGGCCTATAGCAATCAGCCCCAGCATTTT.

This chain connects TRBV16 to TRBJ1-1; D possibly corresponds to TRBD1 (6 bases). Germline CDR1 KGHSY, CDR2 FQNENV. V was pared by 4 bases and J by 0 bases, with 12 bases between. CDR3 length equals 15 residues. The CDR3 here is CASSRRDILNTEAFF. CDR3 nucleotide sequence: TGTGCCAGCAGCCGCAGGGACATATTGAACACTGAAGCTTTCTTT.

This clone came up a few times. CDR3 nucleotides: TGTGCCAGCAGCTTAATTGCCCCATCCTACGAGCAGTACTTC. Protein sequence: CASSLIAPSYEQYF. V and J are TRBV7-3 and TRBJ2-7, with D hard to call. The CDR3 extends over 14 amino acids. Germline CDR1 reads SGHTA; CDR2 reads FQGTGA. With 1 base removed from V and 1 base from J, the gap between germline ends came to 8 bases. Variable domain in full (rest from reference TRBV7-3 and TRBJ2-7): GAGVSQTPSNKVTEKGKYVELRCDPISGHTALYWYRQSLGQGPEFLIYFQGTGAADDSGLPNDRFFAVRPEGSVSTLKIQRTERGDSAVYLCASSLIAPSYEQYFGPGTRLTVT.

The CDR3 region is CASSSEPGQGDGNTIYF. The CDR3 DNA reads as TGTGCCAGCAGCTCCGAACCGGGACAGGGGGACGGAAACACCATATATTTT. This sequence joins TRBV7-2 and TRBJ1-3, with 11 bases identical to TRBD1. Germline V gene lookup returns CDR1 SGHTA and CDR2 FQGNSA. With V trimmed by 4 bases and J by 4 bases, 9 bases remained unmatched. There are 17 residues in the CDR3.

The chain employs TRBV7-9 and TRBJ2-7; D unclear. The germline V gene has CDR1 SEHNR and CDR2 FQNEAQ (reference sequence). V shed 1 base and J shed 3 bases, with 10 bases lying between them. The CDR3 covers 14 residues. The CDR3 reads CASSLDVRNYEQYF. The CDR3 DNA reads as TGTGCCAGCAGCTTAGATGTTAGGAACTACGAGCAGTACTTC.

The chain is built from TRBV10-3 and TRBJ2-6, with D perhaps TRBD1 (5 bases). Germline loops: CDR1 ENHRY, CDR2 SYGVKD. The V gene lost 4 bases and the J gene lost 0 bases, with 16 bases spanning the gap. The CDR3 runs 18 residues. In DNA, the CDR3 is TGTGCCATCAGTGGGTTGAGACAGCTAAGCTCTGGGGCCAACGTCCTGACTTTC. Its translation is CAISGLRQLSSGANVLTF.

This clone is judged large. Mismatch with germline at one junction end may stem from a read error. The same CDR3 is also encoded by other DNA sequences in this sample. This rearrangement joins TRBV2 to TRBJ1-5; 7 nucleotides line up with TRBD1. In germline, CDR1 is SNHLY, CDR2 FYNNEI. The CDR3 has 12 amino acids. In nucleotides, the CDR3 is TGTGCCAGCAGTGAAGAGGGGAGGGACAGAGAATTT. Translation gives CASSEEGRDREF.

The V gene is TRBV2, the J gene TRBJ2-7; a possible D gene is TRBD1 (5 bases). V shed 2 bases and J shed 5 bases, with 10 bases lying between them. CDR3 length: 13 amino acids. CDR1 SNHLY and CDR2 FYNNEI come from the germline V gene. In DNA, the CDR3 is TGTGCCAGCAGTGAACAGGGTATGAACGAGCAGTACTTC. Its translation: CASSEQGMNEQYF.

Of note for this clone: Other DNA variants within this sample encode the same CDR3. CDR3 in DNA: TGTGCCAGTAGCGAGACAGGGGGCTATGGCTACACCTTC. Amino acids: CASSETGGYGYTF. V gene TRBV6-1 combines with J gene TRBJ1-2; 9 nucleotides line up with TRBD1. The CDR3 covers 13 residues. Germline CDR1 and CDR2: MNHNS and SASEGT. V gave up 9 bases and J gave up 4 bases; unmatched junction bases: 6.

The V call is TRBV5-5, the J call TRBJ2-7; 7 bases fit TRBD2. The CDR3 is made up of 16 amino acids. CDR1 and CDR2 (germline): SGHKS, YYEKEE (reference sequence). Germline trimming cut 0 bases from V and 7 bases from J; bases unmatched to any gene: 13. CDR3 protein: CASSLAGGRGSGEQYF. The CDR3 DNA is TGTGCCAGCAGCTTGGCTGGCGGGAGAGGATCTGGGGAGCAGTACTTC.

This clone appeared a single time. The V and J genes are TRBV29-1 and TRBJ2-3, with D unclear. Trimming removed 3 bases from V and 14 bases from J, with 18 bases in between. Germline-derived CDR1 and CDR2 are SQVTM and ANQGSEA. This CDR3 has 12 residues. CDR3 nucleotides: TGCAGCGTTGACGAATCCTTAGGCTTGGGGTATTTT. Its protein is CSVDESLGLGYF.

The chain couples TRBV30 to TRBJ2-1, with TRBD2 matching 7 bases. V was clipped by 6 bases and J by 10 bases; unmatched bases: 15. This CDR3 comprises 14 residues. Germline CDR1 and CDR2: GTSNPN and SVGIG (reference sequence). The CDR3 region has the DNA TGTGCCTGCACCACAGCGGGAATACGGGGGGAGCAGTTCTTC. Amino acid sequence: CACTTAGIRGEQFF.

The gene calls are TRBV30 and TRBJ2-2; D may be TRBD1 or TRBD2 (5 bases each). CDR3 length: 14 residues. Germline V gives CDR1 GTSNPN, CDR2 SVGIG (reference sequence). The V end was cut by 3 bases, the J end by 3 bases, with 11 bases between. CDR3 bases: TGTGCCTGGAGCGAGGGGCGCGACACCGGGGAGCTGTTTTTT. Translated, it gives CAWSEGRDTGELFF.

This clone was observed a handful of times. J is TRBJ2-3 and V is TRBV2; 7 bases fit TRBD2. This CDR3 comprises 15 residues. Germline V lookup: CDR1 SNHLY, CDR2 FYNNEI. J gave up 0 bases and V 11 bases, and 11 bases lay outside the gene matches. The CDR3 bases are TGTGCCGGGAGGCGCGGTAGCGGGAGCACAGATACGCAGTATTTT. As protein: CAGRRGSGSTDTQYF.

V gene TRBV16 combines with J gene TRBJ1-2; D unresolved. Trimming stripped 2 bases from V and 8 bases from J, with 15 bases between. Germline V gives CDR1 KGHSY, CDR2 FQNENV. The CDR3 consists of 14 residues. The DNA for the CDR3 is TGTGCCAGCAGCCAACCACTAGGCGTCAGGGGCTACACCTTC. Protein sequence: CASSQPLGVRGYTF.

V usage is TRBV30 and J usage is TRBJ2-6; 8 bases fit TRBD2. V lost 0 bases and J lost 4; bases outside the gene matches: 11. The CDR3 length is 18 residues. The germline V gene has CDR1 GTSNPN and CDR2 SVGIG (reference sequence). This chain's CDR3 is CAWSVRAGGRPGANVLTF. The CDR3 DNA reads TGTGCCTGGAGTGTAAGGGCGGGAGGCCGCCCAGGGGCCAACGTCCTGACTTTC.